This T cell receptor (beta chain) was captured by sequencing in a study of blood T cell repertoires in COVID-19. Germline CDR1 is SGDLS and CDR2 is YYNGEE. V lost 5 bases to trimming and J lost 1 base, with 9 bases between them. The CDR3 is 13 residues long. Assay used: immunoSEQ multiplex PCR; TCRdb lists only in-frame clones, some missing. This sample yields over 250,000 clones, of which about four fifths are seen a single time; over 4% belongs to the top ten. Cohorts were based on clinical histories the participants reported. A PCR-confirmed or clinician-diagnosed COVID-19 case had contacted exposed participants within 2 weeks of entry.

The sequence derives from a middle-aged man who had been exposed to COVID-19. The chain uses TRBV9 and TRBJ2-5, with D perhaps TRBD2 (5 bases). Sequences were obtained from PBMCs or T cells enriched from blood (not recorded which). CDR3 nucleotides: TGTGCCAGCAGTCTCGGGATCCAAGAGACCCAGTACTTC. Translated: CASSLGIQETQYF.